This T cell receptor (beta chain) was recorded in a study of blood T cell repertoires in COVID-19. Study in general: Acute-phase and convalescent COVID-19 samples originated in the United States, Italy and Spain. From T cells, B-cell-depleted T cells, or PBMCs came the material, which was cDNA or gDNA.

This CDR3 is built from 15 residues. Trimming pared 1 base from V and 5 bases from J, leaving 13 bases between. CDR1 is LGHDT and CDR2 is YNNKEL in the germline V gene (reference sequence). Original methodology: Counts of nucleated cells, estimated from reference gene primer amplification, were obtained. Sequencing used immunoSEQ multiplex PCR; TCRdb keeps in-frame clones, though not all of them. V, J and clone size derive from that table, while D and trimming were established from the DNA sequence. Of 150,000 to 200,000 clones in the sample, about nine tenths were seen once. The sample consisted of peripheral blood. The sequence was collected from a man between 65 and 85 years old with active or convalescent COVID-19. The J gene is TRBJ2-3, the V gene TRBV3-1 (or the pseudogene TRBV3-2), with TRBD2 as a possible D gene (6 bases). CDR3 sequence reads: CASSQGSGGQDTQYF. CDR3 nucleotide sequence: TGTGCCAGCAGCCAAGGTTCCGGGGGTCAAGATACGCAGTATTTT.